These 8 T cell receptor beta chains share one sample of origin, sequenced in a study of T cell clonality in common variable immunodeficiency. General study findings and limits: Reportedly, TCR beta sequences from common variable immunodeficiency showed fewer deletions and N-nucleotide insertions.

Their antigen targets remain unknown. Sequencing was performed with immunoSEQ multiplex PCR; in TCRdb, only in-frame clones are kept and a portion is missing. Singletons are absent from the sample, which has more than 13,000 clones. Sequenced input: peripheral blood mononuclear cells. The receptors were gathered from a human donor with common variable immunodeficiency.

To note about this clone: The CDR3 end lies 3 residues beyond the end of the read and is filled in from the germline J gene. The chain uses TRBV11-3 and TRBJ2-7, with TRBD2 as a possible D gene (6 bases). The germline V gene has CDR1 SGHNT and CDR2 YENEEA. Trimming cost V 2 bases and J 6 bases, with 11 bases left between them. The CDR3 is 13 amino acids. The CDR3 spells CASSLQGGSEQYF. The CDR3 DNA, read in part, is TGTGCCAGCAGCTTACAGGGAGGTAGCGAG.

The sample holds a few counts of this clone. The sequenced CDR3 bases are TGTGCCAGCAGTCCGCGGGGAAAAACGGAGACC. Protein sequence: CASSPRGKTET. The whole CDR3 sequence reads CASSPRGKTETQYF. The chain couples TRBV7-9 to TRBJ2-5, with D tentatively TRBD2 (6 bases). Read data end 3 residues before the CDR3 end; the end is taken from the germline J gene. The V and J ends lost 6 bases and 5 bases respectively, with 16 bases between them. The germline gives CDR1 SEHNR, CDR2 FQNEAQ (reference sequence). The CDR3 covers 14 residues.

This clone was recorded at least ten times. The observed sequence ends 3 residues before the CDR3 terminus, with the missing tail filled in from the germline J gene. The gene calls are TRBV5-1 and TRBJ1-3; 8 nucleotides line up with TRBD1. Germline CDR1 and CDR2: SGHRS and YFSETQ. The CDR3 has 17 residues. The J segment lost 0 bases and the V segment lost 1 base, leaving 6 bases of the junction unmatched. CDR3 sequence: CASSLNAGTGSGNTIYF. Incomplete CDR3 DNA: TGCGCCAGCAGCTTGAACGCCGGGACAGGCTCTGGAAACACC.

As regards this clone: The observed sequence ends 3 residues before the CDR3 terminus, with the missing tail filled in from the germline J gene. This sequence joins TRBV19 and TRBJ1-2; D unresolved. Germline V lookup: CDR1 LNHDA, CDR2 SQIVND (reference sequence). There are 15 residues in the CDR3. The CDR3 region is CASTPSLTLTGGYTF. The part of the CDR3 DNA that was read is TGTGCCAGTACCCCTTCCTTGACGCTGACGGGGGGC.

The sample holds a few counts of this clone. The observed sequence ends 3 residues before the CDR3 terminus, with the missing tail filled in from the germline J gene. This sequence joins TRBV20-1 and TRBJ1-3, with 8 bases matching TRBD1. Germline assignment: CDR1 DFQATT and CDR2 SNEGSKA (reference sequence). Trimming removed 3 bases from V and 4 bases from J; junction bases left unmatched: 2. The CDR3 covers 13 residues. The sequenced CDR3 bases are TGCAGTGCTAGTCACAGGGGGGGAAACACC. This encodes CSASHRGGNT. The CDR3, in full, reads CSASHRGGNTIYF.

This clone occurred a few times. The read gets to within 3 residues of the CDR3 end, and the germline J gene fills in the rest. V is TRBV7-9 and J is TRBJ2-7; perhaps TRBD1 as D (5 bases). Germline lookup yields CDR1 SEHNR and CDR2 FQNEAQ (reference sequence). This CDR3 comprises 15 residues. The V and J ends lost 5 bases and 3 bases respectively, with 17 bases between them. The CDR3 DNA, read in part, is TGTGCCAGCAGCCGCCCAGGGCTAGGCTTCTACGAG. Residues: CASSRPGLGFYE. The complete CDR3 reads CASSRPGLGFYEQYF.

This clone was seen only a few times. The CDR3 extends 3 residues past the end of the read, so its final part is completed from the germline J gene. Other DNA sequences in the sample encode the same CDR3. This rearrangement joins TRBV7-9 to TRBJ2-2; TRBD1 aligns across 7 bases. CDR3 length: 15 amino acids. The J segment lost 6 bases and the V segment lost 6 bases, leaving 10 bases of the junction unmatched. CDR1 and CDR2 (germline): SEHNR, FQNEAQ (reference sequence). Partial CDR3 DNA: TGTGCCAGCAGACACCGGGACAGAGGCGCCGGGGAG. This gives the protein CASRHRDRGAGE. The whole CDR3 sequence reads CASRHRDRGAGELFF.

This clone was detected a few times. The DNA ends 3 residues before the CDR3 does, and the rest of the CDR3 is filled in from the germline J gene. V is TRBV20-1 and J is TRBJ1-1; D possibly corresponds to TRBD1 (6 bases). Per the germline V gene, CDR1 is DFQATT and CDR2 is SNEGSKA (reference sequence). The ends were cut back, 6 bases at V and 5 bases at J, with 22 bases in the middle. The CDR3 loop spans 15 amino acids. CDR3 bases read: TGCAGTGCACCCCTGGCTTTGGGGGCGCGGACTGAA. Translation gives CSAPLALGARTE. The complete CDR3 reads CSAPLALGARTEAFF.